This record looks at one TCR beta chain sequence and its context. Its antigen target is currently unknown. The input lacks base qualities; no much larger clone sits a single base away. The sample is drawn from a study of T cell clones after liver transplantation (dated 2019 in TCRdb). Concerning the study at large: Samples were obtained from ITN030ST, a randomized trial in which withdrawal of immunosuppression was attempted within 2 years of liver transplantation. Donor-reactive T cell clones were identified using TCRbeta sequencing after a pre-transplant mixed lymphocyte reaction and were then followed in post-transplant blood. As an antigen-independent comparator for the donor-reactive sequences, third party-reactive TCRbeta sequences from pre-transplant MLRs were identified as well. Of the eight recipients, a few were HCV-positive, while the remaining recipients had been transplanted for non-autoimmune, non-viral indications. No induction therapy was given to the subjects, and standard immunosuppression was administered until randomization at 12-24 months post-transplant. To count as tolerant, a recipient had to stay completely off immunosuppression for at least one year without liver enzymes climbing beyond twice the upper limit of normal. Blood samples were collected pre-transplant, then pre-randomization ahead of withdrawal, and finally post-randomization once withdrawal had either been completed or failed. The study cohort included 8 liver transplant recipients, of whom 3 were classified as tolerant and 5 as non-tolerant. Paper-wide results and their limitations: Low numbers of available donor cells limited the measurable donor-reactive repertoire in a couple of subjects. The conclusions were considered preliminary, being limited by small, heterogeneous patient numbers and non-standardized post-transplant time points. Without allograft tissue specimens, donor-reactive T cells may have migrated into the graft rather than being deleted. Once repertoire turnover was taken into account, donor-reactive detection showed a significant reduction for CD4 in 7 of 8 subjects and for CD8 in 8 of 8. The decline in donor-reactive sequences exceeded the decline in third party-reactive sequences, suggesting partial antigen-specific deletion that was unrelated to withdrawal success. In 5 of 8 subjects, circulating donor-reactive CD4 TCRbeta sequences decreased significantly after transplant, regardless of tolerance or HCV status.

Thawed unstimulated PBMCs were stained for CD3, CD4 and CD8 and FACS-sorted into CD3+CD4+ and CD3+CD8+ populations. All 8 studied subjects were randomized to withdrawal of immunosuppression. The Qiagen DNeasy Blood and Tissue Kit was used to isolate genomic DNA. Counted from cysteine to phenylalanine, this CDR3 has 11 amino acids. Just CDR3 DNA is preserved here, 33 bases in frame from base 1. The trim is 11 bases for V and 5 bases for J, with a gap of 13 bases between the germline ends. CDR1 and CDR2, looked up from the germline V gene, are MGHRA and YSYEKL. High-throughput TCRbeta CDR3 sequencing of frozen genomic DNA was performed by immunoSEQ, including PCR amplification, mapping, bias correction and internal controls. The authors processed their data as follows. Only productive rearrangements were retained, with each unique TCRbeta sequence defined by its CDR3 nucleotide sequence together with its V and J gene. A sequence counted as donor-reactive only if the sequence showed at least 5-fold expansion in CFSE-low cells compared with unstimulated pre-transplant cells and had a frequency of at least 0.01%. Minimum frequency thresholds were set for each subject based on the unstimulated sample with the lowest template count, ensuring at least 90% detection power. Jensen-Shannon divergence between the top 1000 TCRbeta sequences post-transplant and pre-transplant was used to measure repertoire turnover. Changes in detection of donor-reactive sequences were assessed with two-sided Fisher's exact tests. TCRdb took over this immuneACCESS table, retaining in-frame rearrangements with V and J assigned. Such tables are incomplete; in checked studies, under half of the missing clones stem from an unresolved V gene, and the remainder is unexplained. V, J and clone size were drawn from that table, and D and trimming were deduced from the DNA. This sample has 16,000 or so clones in its table, and roughly nine tenths of those were observed once. Of the sample, about an eighth falls within the top ten clones.

The chain uses TRBV4-1 and TRBJ2-7; perhaps TRBD1 is the D gene, with 6 bases matching. The TCR sequence derives from a human patient who received a liver transplant. Following transplantation, T cells from the graft donor may be among those present. The sequencing here drew on CD8+ T cells from blood, taken approximately 3.5 years after liver transplant. The CDR3 is CASGQKDEQYF. The bases read TGCGCCTCAGGACAGAAGGACGAGCAGTACTTC.